This T cell receptor beta chain emerged from a study of post-analysis software for immune sequencing data (dated by TCRdb to 2015 to 2017). The study in broad terms: Relapsing-remitting, secondary progressive and progressive-relapsing multiple sclerosis were recorded as disease courses, and subtype annotation was lacking for some patients. The patient repertoires were set against about 12 previously published healthy control repertoires from donors whose ages ranged from about 6 to 25 years. A subset of samples was prepared in parallel using single-end sample barcoding, then pooled and co-amplified after Illumina adapter ligation.

The CDR3 contains 16 residues, cysteine and phenylalanine counted. The CDR3 DNA has 48 bases and is translated from base 1. The germline V gene (reference sequence) sets CDR1 to SSHAT and CDR2 to FNYEAQ. Worth noting for this clonotype: The target of this receptor is not known. Relative to the germline gene, one junction end is altered; a read error may explain this.

The research as a whole found: The control group was slightly older than the multiple sclerosis patient group. Normalized Chao1 diversity was significantly lower in multiple sclerosis patients than controls, suggesting substantial peripheral T-cell clonal expansion. Direct clustering with F measure showed strong co-clustering of samples prepared in the same batch, prompting a batch-effect correction. Patients showed significantly higher frequencies than controls for five TRBV segments, among them TRBV5-6, TRBV5-1 and TRBV20-1.

To demonstrate the VDJtools post-analysis software, the study profiled TCR beta repertoires from the peripheral blood of about 13 young patients with multiple sclerosis. The multiple sclerosis patients were children and adolescents between roughly 6 and 16 years of age. The library was made by PCR. Sequencing was performed on an Illumina HiSeq 2500. To reduce PCR and sequencing biases, unique molecular identifiers were incorporated into the TCR beta cDNA libraries. Roughly 500,000 cDNA molecules were obtained for every 1 to 10 million input T cells, so each molecule roughly corresponded to one T cell. Patient libraries were prepared and sequenced with the same protocol used for the earlier healthy control dataset. Samples belonging to the same batch were prepared together, multiplexed and sequenced on a shared HiSeq lane. Per the source publication's procedure: MIGEC handled the raw barcoded reads, throwing out single-read molecular identifier groups before consensus assembly and CDR3 extraction. Clonotype tables were post-analysed with VDJtools, normalizing diversity by down-sampling all datasets to the smallest sample size. To correct batch-related cross-sample contamination, repertoire overlap clustering matched CDR3 amino acid sequences but not nucleotide sequences. TCRdb reanalyzed the raw reads on its own, using fastp at Q25 for trimming and MiXCR for clone calling, and kept in-frame beta chains. All rows with the same CDR3 protein become a single entry with the most common DNA and genes. The V and J calls and clone size are TCRdb's, not the authors'. This sample has 350,000 to 450,000 distinct CDR3 sequences in its table, and 39% of those were observed once. The ten largest make up 6.5% to 8% of the sample.

Sample: blood. The source is a girl aged 2 to 10 with multiple sclerosis. The V and J segments used are TRBV7-7 and TRBJ2-5, with a tentative D gene TRBD2 over 6 matching bases. The nucleotide sequence is TGTGCTAGCAGCCTGAGACTAGATCCCCCCCGAGAGACCCAGTACTTC. Translated, it gives CASSLRLDPPRETQYF.